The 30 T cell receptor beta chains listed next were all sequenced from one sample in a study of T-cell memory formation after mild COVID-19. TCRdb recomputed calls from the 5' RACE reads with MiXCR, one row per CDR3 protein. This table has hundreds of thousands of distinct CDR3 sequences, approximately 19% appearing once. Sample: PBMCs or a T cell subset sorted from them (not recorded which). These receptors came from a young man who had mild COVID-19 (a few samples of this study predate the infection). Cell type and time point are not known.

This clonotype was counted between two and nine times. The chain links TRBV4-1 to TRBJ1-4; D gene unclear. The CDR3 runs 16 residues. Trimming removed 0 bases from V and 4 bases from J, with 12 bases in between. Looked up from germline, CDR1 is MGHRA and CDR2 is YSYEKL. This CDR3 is CASSQENAGDNEKLFF. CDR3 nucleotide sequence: TGCGCCAGCAGCCAAGAAAATGCCGGGGATAATGAAAAACTGTTTTTT.

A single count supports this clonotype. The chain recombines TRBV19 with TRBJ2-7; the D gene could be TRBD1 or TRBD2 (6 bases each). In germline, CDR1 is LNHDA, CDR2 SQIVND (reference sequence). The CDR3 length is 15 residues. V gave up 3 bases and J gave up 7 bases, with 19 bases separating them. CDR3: CASSITPGQTSEQYF. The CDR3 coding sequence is TGTGCCAGTAGTATCACCCCCGGACAGACTAGTGAGCAGTACTTC.

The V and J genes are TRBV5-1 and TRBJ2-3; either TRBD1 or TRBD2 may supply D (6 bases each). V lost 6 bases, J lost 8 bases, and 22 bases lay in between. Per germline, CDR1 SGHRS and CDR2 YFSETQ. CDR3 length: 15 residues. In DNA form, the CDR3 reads TGCGCCAGCAAGCATGGGGGGCAATTTTTAGGTACGCAGTATTTT. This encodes CASKHGGQFLGTQYF.

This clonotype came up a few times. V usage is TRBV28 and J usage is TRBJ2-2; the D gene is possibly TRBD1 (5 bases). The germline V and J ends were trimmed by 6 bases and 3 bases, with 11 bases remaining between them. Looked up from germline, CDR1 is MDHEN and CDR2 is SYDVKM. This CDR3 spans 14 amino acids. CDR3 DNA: TGTGCCAGCAGGCAAGGGGCCTACACCGGGGAGCTGTTTTTT. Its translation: CASRQGAYTGELFF.

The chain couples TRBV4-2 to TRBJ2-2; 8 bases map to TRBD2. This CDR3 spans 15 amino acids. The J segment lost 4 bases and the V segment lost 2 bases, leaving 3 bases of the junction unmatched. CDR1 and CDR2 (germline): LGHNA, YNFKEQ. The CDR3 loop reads CASSQSGGGTGELFF. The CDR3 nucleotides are TGTGCCAGCAGCCAATCGGGGGGGGGCACCGGGGAGCTGTTTTTT.

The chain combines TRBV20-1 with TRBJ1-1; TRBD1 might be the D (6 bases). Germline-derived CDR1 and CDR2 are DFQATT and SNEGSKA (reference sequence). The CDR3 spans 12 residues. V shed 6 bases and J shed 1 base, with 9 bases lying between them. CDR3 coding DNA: TGCAGTGCGGCACAGGGGAACACTGAAGCTTTCTTT. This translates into CSAAQGNTEAFF.

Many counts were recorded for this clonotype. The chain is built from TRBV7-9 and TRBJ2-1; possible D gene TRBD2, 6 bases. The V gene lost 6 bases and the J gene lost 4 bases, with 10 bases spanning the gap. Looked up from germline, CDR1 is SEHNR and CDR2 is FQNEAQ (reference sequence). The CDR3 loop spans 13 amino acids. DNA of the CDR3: TGTGCCAGCAGTCCGGAGGGGTACAATGAGCAGTTCTTC. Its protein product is CASSPEGYNEQFF.

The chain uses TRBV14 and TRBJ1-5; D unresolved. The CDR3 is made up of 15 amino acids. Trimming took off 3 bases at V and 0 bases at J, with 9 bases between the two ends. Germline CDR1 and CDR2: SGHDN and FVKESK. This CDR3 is CASSQRRYSNQPQHF. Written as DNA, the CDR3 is TGTGCCAGCAGCCAGAGACGATATAGCAATCAGCCCCAGCATTTT. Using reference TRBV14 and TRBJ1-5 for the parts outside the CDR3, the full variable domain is EAGVTQFPSHSVIEKGQTVTLRCDPISGHDNLYWYRRVMGKEIKFLLHFVKESKQDESGMPNNRFLAERTGGTYSTLKVQPAELEDSGVYFCASSQRRYSNQPQHFGDGTRLSIL.

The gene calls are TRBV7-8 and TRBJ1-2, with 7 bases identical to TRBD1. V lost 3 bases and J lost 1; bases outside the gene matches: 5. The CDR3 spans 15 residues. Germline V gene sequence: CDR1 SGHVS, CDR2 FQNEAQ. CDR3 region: CASSLGTANNYGYTF. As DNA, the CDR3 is TGTGCCAGCAGCTTGGGGACAGCGAATAACTATGGCTACACCTTC.

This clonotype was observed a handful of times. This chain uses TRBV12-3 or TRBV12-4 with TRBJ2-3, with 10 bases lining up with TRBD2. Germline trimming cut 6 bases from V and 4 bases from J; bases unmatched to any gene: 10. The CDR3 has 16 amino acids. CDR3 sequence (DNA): TGTGCCAGCAGGCCATCGAGCGGGGGGGTGGCAGATACGCAGTATTTT. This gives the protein CASRPSSGGVADTQYF.

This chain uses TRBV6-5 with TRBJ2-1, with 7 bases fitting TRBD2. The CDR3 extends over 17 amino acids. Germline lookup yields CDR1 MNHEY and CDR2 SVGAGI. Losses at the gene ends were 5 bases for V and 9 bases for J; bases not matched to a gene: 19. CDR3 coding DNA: TGTGCCAGCAGTCCGGCGGTGGGAGCGGGACCACGACCTGAGCAGTTCTTC. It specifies CASSPAVGAGPRPEQFF.

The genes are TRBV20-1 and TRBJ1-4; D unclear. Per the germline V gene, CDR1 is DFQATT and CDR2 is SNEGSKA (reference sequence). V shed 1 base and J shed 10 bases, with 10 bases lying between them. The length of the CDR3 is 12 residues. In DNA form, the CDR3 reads TGCAGTGCTAGAGTTATAAGAGGAAAACTGTTTTTT. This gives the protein CSARVIRGKLFF.

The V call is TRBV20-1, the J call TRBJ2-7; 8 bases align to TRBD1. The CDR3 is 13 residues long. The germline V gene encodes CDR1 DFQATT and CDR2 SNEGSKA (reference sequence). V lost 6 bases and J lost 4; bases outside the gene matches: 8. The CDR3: CSANQGAGYEQYF. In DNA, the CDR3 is TGCAGTGCAAATCAGGGGGCCGGATACGAGCAGTACTTC.

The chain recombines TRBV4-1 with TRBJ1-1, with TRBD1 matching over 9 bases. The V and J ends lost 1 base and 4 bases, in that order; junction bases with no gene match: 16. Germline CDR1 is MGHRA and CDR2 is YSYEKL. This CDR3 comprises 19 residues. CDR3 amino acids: CASSQGPLPTGGVSTEAFF. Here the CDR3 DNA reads TGCGCCAGCAGCCAAGGCCCACTCCCCACAGGGGGCGTCAGCACTGAAGCTTTCTTT.

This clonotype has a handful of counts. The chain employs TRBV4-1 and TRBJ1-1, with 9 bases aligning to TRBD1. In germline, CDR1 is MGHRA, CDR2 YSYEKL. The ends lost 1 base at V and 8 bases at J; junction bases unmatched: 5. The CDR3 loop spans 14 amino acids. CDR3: CASSQVGQGFEAFF. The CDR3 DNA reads TGCGCCAGCAGCCAAGTCGGACAGGGGTTCGAAGCTTTCTTT.

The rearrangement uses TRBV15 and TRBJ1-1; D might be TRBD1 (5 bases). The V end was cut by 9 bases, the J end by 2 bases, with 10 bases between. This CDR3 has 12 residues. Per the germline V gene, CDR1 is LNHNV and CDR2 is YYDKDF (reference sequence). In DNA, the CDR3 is TGTGCCACGGGCGGGACCAACACTGAAGCTTTCTTT. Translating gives CATGGTNTEAFF.

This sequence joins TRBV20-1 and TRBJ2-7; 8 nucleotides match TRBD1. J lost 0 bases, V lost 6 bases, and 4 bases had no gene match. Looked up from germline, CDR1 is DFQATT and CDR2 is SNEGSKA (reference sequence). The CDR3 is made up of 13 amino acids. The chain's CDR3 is CSARGRVSYEQYF. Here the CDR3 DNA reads TGCAGTGCCAGGGGGCGGGTCTCCTACGAGCAGTACTTC.

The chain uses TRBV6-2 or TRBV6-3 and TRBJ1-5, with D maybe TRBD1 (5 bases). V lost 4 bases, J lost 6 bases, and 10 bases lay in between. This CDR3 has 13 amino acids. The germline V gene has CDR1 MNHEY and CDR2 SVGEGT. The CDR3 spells CASSSGIAQPQHF. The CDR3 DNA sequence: TGTGCCAGCAGTTCAGGGATCGCTCAGCCCCAGCATTTT.

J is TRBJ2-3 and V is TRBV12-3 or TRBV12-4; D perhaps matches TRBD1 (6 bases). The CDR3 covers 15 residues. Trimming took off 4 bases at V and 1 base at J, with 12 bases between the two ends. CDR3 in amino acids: CASSSTGAGTDTQYF. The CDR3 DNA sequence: TGTGCCAGCAGTTCGACAGGCGCCGGCACAGATACGCAGTATTTT.

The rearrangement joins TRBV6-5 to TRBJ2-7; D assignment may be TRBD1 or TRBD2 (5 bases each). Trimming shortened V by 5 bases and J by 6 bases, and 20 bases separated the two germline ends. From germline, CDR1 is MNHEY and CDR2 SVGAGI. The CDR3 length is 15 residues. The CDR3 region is CASSTPGFGTCEQYV. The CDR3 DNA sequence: TGTGCCAGCAGTACTCCGGGGTTTGGGACCTGCGAGCAGTACGTC.

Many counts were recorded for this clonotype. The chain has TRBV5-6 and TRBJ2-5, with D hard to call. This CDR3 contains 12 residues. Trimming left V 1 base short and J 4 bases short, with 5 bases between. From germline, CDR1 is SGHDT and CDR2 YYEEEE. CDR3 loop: CASSLFTETQYF. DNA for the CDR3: TGTGCCAGCAGCTTGTTCACAGAGACCCAGTACTTC.

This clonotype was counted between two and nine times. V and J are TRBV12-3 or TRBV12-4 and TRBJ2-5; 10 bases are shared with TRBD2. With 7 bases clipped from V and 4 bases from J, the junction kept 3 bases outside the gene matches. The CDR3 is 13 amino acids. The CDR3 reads CASTLAGGETQYF. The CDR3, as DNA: TGTGCCAGCACCTTAGCGGGAGGAGAGACCCAGTACTTC.

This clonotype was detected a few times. This CDR3 reads CASSLFGQGGNTIYF. The CDR3 DNA reads as TGTGCCAGCAGTTTATTTGGACAGGGAGGAAACACCATATATTTT. The chain recombines TRBV28 with TRBJ1-3, with 8 nucleotides matching TRBD1. J lost 4 bases, V lost 1 base, and 3 bases had no gene match. Per the germline V gene, CDR1 is MDHEN and CDR2 is SYDVKM. The CDR3 runs to 15 residues. The entire variable domain, with the rest obtained from reference TRBV28 and TRBJ1-3, is as follows: DVKVTQSSRYLVKRTGEKVFLECVQDMDHENMFWYRQDPGLGLRLIYFSYDVKMKEKGDIPEGYSVSREKKERFSLILESASTNQTSMYLCASSLFGQGGNTIYFGEGSWLTVV.

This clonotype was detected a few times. The chain's CDR3 is CASSRTAKDEQFF. DNA of the CDR3: TGCGCCAGCAGCCGAACCGCGAAGGATGAGCAGTTCTTC. The J gene is TRBJ2-1, the V gene TRBV4-1; D uncertain. The CDR3 runs to 13 residues. Germline V gene sequence: CDR1 MGHRA, CDR2 YSYEKL. V lost 4 bases and J 8 bases, leaving 12 bases between the germline ends.

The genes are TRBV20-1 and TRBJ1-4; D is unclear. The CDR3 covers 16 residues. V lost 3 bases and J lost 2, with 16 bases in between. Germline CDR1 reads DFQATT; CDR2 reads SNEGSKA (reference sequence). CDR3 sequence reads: CSASPFREATNEKLFF. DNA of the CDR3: TGCAGTGCTAGTCCCTTTCGCGAGGCGACTAATGAAAAACTGTTTTTT.

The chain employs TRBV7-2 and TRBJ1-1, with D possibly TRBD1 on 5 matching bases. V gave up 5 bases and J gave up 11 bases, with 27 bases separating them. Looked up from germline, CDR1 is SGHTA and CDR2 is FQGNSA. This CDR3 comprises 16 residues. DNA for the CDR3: TGTGCCAGCAGCCGGAGGGGACCGGGACCCCAAGAGATCGCTTTCTTT. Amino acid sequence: CASSRRGPGPQEIAFF.

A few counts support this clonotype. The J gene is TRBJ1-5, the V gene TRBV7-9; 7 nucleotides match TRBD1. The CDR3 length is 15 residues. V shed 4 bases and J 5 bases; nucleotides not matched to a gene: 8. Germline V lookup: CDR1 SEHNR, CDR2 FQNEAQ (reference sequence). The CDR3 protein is CASSSAETGHQPQHF. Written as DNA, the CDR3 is TGTGCCAGCAGCTCGGCCGAGACAGGGCATCAGCCCCAGCATTTT. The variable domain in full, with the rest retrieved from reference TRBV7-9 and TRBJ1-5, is DTGVSQNPRHKITKRGQNVTFRCDPISEHNRLYWYRQTLGQGPEFLTYFQNEAQLEKSRLLSDRFSAERPKGSFSTLEIQRTEQGDSAMYLCASSSAETGHQPQHFGDGTRLSIL.

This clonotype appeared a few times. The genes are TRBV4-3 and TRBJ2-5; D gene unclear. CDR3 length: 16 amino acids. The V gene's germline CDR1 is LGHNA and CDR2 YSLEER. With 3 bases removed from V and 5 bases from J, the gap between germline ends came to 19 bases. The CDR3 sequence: CASSHVPVSSGETQYF. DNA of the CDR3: TGCGCCAGCAGCCATGTCCCCGTCAGTTCGGGCGAGACCCAGTACTTC.

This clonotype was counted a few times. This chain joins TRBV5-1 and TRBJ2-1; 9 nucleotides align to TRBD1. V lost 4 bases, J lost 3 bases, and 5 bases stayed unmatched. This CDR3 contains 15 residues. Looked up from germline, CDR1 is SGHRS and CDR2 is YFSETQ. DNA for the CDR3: TGCGCCAGCAGCCTTACGGGACAGGGCTACAATGAGCAGTTCTTC. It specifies CASSLTGQGYNEQFF.

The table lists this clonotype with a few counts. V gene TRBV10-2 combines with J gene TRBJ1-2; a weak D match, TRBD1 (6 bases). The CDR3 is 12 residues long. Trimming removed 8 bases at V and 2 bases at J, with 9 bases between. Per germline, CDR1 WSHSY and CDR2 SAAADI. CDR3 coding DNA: TGCGCCAGCGGGGGGCGGAACTATGGCTACACCTTC. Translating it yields CASGGRNYGYTF.